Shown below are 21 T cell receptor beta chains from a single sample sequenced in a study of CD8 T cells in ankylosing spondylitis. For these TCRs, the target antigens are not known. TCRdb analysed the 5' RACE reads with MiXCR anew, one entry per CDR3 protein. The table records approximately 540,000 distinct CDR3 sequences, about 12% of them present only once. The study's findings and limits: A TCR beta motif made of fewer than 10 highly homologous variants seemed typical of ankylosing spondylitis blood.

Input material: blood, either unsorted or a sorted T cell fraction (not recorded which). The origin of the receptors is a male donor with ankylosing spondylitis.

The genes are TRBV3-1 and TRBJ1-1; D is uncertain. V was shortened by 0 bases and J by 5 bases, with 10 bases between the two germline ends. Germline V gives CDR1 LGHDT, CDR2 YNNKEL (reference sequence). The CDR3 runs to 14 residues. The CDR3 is CASSQEGRWTEAFF. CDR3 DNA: TGTGCCAGCAGCCAAGAGGGCAGGTGGACTGAAGCTTTCTTT.

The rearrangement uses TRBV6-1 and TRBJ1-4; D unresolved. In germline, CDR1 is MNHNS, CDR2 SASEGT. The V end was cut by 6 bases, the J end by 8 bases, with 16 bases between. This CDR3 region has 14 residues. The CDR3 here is CASRNTGGEEKLFF. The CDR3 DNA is TGTGCCAGCAGAAACACGGGTGGGGAGGAAAAACTGTTTTTT.

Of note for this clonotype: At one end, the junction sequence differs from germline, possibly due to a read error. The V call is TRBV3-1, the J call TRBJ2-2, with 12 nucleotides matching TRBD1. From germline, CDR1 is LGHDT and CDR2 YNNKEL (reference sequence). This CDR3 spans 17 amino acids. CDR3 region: CASSQAGQGANTGELFF. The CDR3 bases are TGTGCCAGCAGCCAAGCGGGACAGGGGGCGAATACCGGGGAGCTGTTTTTT. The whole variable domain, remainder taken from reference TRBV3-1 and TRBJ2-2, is DTAVSQTPKYLVTQMGNDKSIKCEQNLGHDTMYWYKQDSKKFLKIMFSYNNKELIINETVPNRFSPKSPDKAHLNLHINSLELGDSAVYFCASSQAGQGANTGELFFGEGSRLTVL.

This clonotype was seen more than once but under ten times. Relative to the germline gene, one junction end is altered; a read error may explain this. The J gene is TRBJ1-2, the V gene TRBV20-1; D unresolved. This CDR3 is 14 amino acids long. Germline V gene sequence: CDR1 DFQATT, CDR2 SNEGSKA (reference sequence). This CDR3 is CSARGIKEDYGYTF. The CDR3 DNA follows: TGCAGTGCTAGGGGTATTAAGGAGGACTACGGCTACACCTTC.

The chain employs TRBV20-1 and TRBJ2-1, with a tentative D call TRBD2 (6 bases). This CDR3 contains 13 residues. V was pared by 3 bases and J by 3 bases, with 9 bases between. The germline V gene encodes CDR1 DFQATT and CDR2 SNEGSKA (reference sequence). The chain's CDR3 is CSASRRGYNEQFF. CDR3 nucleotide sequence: TGCAGTGCTAGTAGGCGGGGCTACAATGAGCAGTTCTTC.

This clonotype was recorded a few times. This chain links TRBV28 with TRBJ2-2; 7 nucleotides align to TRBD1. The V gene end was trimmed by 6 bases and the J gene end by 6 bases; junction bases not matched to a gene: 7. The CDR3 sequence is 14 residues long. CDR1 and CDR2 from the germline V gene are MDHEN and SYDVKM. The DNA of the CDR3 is TGTGCCAGCAGCGAAGGACAGGTAGCCGGGGAGCTGTTTTTT. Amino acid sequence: CASSEGQVAGELFF.

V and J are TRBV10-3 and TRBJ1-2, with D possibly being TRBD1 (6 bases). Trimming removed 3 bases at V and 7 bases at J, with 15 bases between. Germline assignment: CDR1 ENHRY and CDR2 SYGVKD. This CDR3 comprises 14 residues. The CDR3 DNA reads TGTGCCATCAGTGAAGGGGGTAAGGAGAGTGGCTACACCTTC. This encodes CAISEGGKESGYTF.

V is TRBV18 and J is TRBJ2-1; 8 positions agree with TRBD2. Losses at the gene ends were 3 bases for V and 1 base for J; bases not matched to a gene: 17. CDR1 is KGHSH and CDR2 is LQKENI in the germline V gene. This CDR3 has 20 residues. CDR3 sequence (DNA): TGTGCCAGCTCACCTTATACGGGAGGGCCGGCTTCAGGGTCCTACAATGAGCAGTTCTTC. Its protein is CASSPYTGGPASGSYNEQFF.

CDR3 coding DNA: TGTGCTAGTGGTCCCCCTGGGGCCTACAATGAGCAGTTCTTC. Its translation is CASGPPGAYNEQFF. The chain links TRBV12-5 to TRBJ2-1; D not resolved. Germline V gives CDR1 LGHNT, CDR2 FRNRAP. This CDR3 comprises 14 residues. Trimming removed 5 bases from V and 2 bases from J, with 10 bases in between.

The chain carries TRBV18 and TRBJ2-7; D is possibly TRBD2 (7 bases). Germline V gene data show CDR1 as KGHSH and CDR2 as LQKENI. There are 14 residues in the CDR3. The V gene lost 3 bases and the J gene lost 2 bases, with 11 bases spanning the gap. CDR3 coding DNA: TGTGCCAGCTCACCGGGGGCGGGGGCCTACGAGCAGTACGTC. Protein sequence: CASSPGAGAYEQYV.

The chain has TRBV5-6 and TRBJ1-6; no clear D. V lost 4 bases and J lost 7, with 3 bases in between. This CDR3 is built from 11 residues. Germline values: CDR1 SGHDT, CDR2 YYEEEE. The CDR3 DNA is TGTGCCAGCAGCAAAAATTCACCCCTCCACTTT. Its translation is CASSKNSPLHF.

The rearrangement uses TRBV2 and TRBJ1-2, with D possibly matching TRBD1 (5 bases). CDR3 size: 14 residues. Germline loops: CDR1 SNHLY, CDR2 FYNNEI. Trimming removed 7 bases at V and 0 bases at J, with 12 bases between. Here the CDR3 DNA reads TGTGCCAGCATTAGACAGTCTTCTAACTATGGCTACACCTTC. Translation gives CASIRQSSNYGYTF.

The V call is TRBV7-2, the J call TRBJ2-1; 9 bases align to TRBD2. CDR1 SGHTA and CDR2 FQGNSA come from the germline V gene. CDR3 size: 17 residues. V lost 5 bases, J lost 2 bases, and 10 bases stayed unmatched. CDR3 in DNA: TGTGCCAGCAGCCCAAAGGCCGCGGGAGGGCCCTACAATGAGCAGTTCTTC. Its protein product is CASSPKAAGGPYNEQFF. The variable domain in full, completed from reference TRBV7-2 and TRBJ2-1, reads GAGVSQSPSNKVTEKGKDVELRCDPISGHTALYWYRQSLGQGLEFLIYFQGNSAPDKSGLPSDRFSAERTGGSVSTLTIQRTQQEDSAVYLCASSPKAAGGPYNEQFFGPGTRLTVL.

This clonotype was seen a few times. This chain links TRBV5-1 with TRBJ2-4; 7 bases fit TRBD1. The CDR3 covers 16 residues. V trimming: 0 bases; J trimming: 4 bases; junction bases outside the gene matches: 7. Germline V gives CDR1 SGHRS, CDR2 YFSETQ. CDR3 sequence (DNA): TGCGCCAGCAGCTTGGCATCCGGGACAGCTAAAAACATTCAGTACTTC. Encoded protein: CASSLASGTAKNIQYF.

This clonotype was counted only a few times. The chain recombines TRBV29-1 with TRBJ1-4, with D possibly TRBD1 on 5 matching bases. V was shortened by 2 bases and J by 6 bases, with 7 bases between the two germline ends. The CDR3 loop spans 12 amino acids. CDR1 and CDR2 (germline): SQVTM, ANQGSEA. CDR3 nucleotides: TGCAGCGTTGAACAGGGCTATGAAAAACTGTTTTTT. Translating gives CSVEQGYEKLFF.

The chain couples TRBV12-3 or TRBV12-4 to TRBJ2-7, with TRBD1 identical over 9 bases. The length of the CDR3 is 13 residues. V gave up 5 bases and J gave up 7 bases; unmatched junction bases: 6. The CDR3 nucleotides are TGTGCCAGCAGTACGAACAGGGGGCGAGAGCAGTACTTC. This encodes CASSTNRGREQYF.

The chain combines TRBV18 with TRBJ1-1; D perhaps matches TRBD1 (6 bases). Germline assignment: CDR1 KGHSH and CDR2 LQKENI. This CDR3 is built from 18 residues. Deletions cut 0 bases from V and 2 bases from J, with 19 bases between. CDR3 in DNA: TGTGCCAGCTCACCACCGTCGGGGGCGGTCGACCACAACACTGAAGCTTTCTTT. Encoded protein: CASSPPSGAVDHNTEAFF.

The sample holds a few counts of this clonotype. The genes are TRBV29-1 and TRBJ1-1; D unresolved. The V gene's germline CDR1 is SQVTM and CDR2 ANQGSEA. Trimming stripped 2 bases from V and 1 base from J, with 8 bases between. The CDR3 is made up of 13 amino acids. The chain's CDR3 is CSVEHARNTEAFF. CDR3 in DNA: TGCAGCGTTGAACACGCTCGGAACACTGAAGCTTTCTTT.

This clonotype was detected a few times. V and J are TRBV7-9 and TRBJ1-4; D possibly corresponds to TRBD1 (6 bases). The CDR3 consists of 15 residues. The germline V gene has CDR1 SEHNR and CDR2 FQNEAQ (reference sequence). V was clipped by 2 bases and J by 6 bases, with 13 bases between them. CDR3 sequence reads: CASSLFYGGDEKLFF. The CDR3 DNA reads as TGTGCCAGCAGCTTATTTTATGGGGGCGATGAAAAACTGTTTTTT.

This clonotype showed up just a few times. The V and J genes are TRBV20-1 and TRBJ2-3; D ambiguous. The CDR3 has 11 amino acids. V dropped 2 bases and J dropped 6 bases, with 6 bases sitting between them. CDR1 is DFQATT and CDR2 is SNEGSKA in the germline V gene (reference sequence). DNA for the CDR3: TGCAGTGCTAGATCATCCGATACGCAGTATTTT. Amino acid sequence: CSARSSDTQYF.

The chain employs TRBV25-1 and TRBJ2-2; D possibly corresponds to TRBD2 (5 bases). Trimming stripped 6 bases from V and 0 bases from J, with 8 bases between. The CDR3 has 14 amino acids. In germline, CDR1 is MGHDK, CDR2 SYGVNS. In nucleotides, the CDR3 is TGTGCCAGCAGAGGACTGGCGAACACCGGGGAGCTGTTTTTT. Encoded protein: CASRGLANTGELFF.